The 16 T cell receptor beta chains below all came from one sample that was sequenced in a study of beta chain features in type 1 diabetes. Sequencing targeted expressed TCRB transcripts, as all isolated RNA had been reverse transcribed. Measured with immunoSEQ multiplex PCR; TCRdb has only the in-frame clones, and not every one. The data show over 120,000 clones, over 9.5% seen once. Sequencing was carried out using naive CD4+ T cells from blood. These receptors all stem from a man younger than 30 in good health.

This clone was seen at least ten times. The chain uses TRBV23-1 and TRBJ1-6, with TRBD1 as a possible D gene (5 bases). TRBV23-1 qualifies as an ORF whose function is uncertain. This CDR3 is built from 14 residues. The V end was cut by 9 bases, the J end by 5 bases, with 14 bases between. This CDR3 is CASPTGGNNSPLHF. The CDR3, as DNA: TGCGCCAGTCCTACCGGGGGGAATAATTCACCCCTCCACTTT.

Here the CDR3 DNA reads TGTGCCAGCAGCTTGATACAGGGGGCAAGGAATCAGCCCCAGCATTTT. It encodes CASSLIQGARNQPQHF. The chain couples TRBV7-8 to TRBJ1-5; TRBD1 aligns across 9 bases. Looked up from germline, CDR1 is SGHVS and CDR2 is FQNEAQ. The CDR3 loop spans 16 amino acids. J lost 4 bases, V lost 3 bases, and 7 bases had no gene match.

The genes are TRBV7-2 and TRBJ2-2; the D gene is possibly TRBD1 (5 bases). The CDR3 has 14 amino acids. Germline values: CDR1 SGHTA, CDR2 FQGNSA. Deletions cut 3 bases from V and 1 base from J, with 6 bases between. The CDR3 protein is CASSLQGNTGELFF. The DNA of the CDR3 is TGTGCCAGCAGCTTGCAGGGGAACACCGGGGAGCTGTTTTTT.

This clone was seen only a few times. V gene TRBV30 combines with J gene TRBJ1-2; D is perhaps TRBD1 (5 bases). The CDR3 runs 12 residues. CDR1 and CDR2 (germline): GTSNPN, SVGIG (reference sequence). The V end was cut by 5 bases, the J end by 6 bases, with 13 bases between. The CDR3 here is CAWAHGAHGYTF. The DNA of the CDR3 is TGTGCCTGGGCTCATGGGGCCCATGGCTACACCTTC.

V gene TRBV7-8 combines with J gene TRBJ1-2; D not certain. The CDR3 consists of 13 residues. CDR1 is SGHVS, CDR2 FQNEAQ, per germline. V lost 3 bases, J lost 4 bases, and 9 bases lay in between. Here the CDR3 DNA reads TGTGCCAGCAGCTTTACAGATCGCTATGGCTACACCTTC. It codes for CASSFTDRYGYTF.

This clone was counted a few times. The CDR3, as DNA: TGTGCCAGCAGCCTAACTTCGGGTGGAACCCTCCACTTT. As protein: CASSLTSGGTLHF. This rearrangement joins TRBV11-3 to TRBJ1-6; no definite D call. CDR3 size: 13 residues. Between the trimmed V and J ends, which lost 5 bases and 14 bases, there was a span of 16 bases. Germline loops: CDR1 SGHNT, CDR2 YENEEA.

The genes are TRBV6-6 and TRBJ1-5; D gene unclear. The CDR3 is 15 residues long. V lost 2 bases and J lost 2, with 10 bases in between. CDR1 and CDR2 (germline): MNHNY, SVGAGI (reference sequence). CDR3 loop: CASSYRDIGNQPQHF. CDR3 bases: TGTGCCAGCAGTTACAGAGATATTGGCAATCAGCCCCAGCATTTT.

This clone turned up a few times. The J gene is TRBJ2-2, the V gene TRBV5-1; TRBD1 matches at 8 bases. The CDR3 consists of 15 residues. Germline CDR1 reads SGHRS; CDR2 reads YFSETQ. After removal of 4 bases from V and 1 base from J, the junction contained 3 bases not matched to a gene. The CDR3 DNA follows: TGCGCCAGCAGCCCGGGACAGGAGAACACCGGGGAGCTGTTTTTT. Protein sequence: CASSPGQENTGELFF.

The V call is TRBV11-2, the J call TRBJ2-3, with D tentatively TRBD2 (6 bases). V lost 8 bases and J lost 1, with 13 bases in between. This CDR3 region has 14 residues. Germline CDR1 SGHAT, CDR2 FQNNGV. The CDR3 DNA is TGTGCCAGCGCTTTTTGGGGGGGCACAGATACGCAGTATTTT. This codes for CASAFWGGTDTQYF.

This chain connects TRBV11-2 to TRBJ2-5; D perhaps matches TRBD1 (6 bases). Germline-derived CDR1 and CDR2 are SGHAT and FQNNGV. V was shortened by 6 bases and J by 5 bases, with 10 bases between the two germline ends. The CDR3 is made up of 12 amino acids. CDR3: CASSSGAETQYF. As DNA, the CDR3 is TGTGCCAGCAGTTCAGGGGCGGAGACCCAGTACTTC.

This clone showed up just a few times. The V and J genes are TRBV11-2 and TRBJ1-2; possible D gene TRBD1, 5 bases. The CDR3 loop spans 13 amino acids. Per germline, CDR1 SGHAT and CDR2 FQNNGV. The V end lost 5 bases, the J end lost 7 bases, and 14 bases lay between the germline ends. CDR3 DNA: TGTGCCAGCAGCGGGACTAGTGGCCTTGGCTACACCTTC. Protein: CASSGTSGLGYTF.

This chain joins TRBV29-1 and TRBJ2-2; 10 nucleotides agree with TRBD1. Germline V gene lookup returns CDR1 SQVTM and CDR2 ANQGSEA. The length of the CDR3 is 16 residues. Trimming cost V 6 bases and J 2 bases; bases outside gene matches: 9. The CDR3 here is CSVGKGTGVNTGELFF. CDR3 DNA: TGCAGCGTGGGCAAGGGGACAGGGGTCAACACCGGGGAGCTGTTTTTT.

The genes are TRBV6-5 and TRBJ2-1; D remains ambiguous. Trimming took 7 bases from V and 3 from J, leaving 4 bases between them. The CDR3 sequence is 11 residues long. Per the germline V gene, CDR1 is MNHEY and CDR2 is SVGAGI. The CDR3 DNA follows: TGTGCCAGCAAACTCTACAATGAGCAGTTCTTC. Protein product: CASKLYNEQFF.

This clone was found many times. In nucleotides, the CDR3 is TGCGCCAGCAGCGCGAGGGACAGGGGCTACGAGCAGTACTTC. Translated: CASSARDRGYEQYF. The V call is TRBV4-3, the J call TRBJ2-7, with TRBD1 matching 10 bases. The germline gives CDR1 LGHNA, CDR2 YSLEER. Germline trimming cut 5 bases from V and 3 bases from J; bases unmatched to any gene: 4. The CDR3 contains 14 residues.

A remark on this clone: The junction differs from germline at one of its ends, possibly a read error. V and J are TRBV5-6 and TRBJ1-2; a possible D gene is TRBD1 (5 bases). The CDR3 runs 14 residues. In germline, CDR1 is SGHDT, CDR2 YYEEEE. The CDR3 loop reads CASNLGVRAIGYTF. The DNA for the CDR3 is TGTGCCAGCAACTTGGGAGTCAGGGCGATTGGCTACACCTTC.

The chain is built from TRBV5-1 and TRBJ2-2, with TRBD2 identical over 8 bases. CDR3 length: 16 amino acids. Trimming took 0 bases from V and 4 from J; bases not matched to a gene: 5. Germline lookup yields CDR1 SGHRS and CDR2 YFSETQ. CDR3 DNA: TGCGCCAGCAGCTTGGCCGTCAGCGGGAGCACCGGGGAGCTGTTTTTT. Translation: CASSLAVSGSTGELFF.